This passage covers 15 T cell receptor beta chains from one sample sequenced in a study of naive and memory T cell subsets. These receptors have no identified antigens. Two oligonucleotides, mixed equimolar, formed the beta constant-region primer covering TRBC1 and TRBC2. Four rounds of PCR amplified the ligated cDNA using nested alpha and beta constant-region primers plus SP2. TCRdb reprocessed the UMI-ligation and nested PCR reads with MiXCR, giving one entry per CDR3 protein. The table lists roughly 97,000 distinct CDR3 sequences, more than 12% of them singletons. Study conclusions and caveats: Especially in CD8 cells, naive repertoires contained a few larger clonotypes, possibly CD45RA-re-expressing memory cells.

Sequenced input: naive CD8+ T cells from blood. These receptors came from a human donor in good health.

V usage is TRBV20-1 and J usage is TRBJ1-5, with unresolved D. V was pared by 5 bases and J by 2 bases, with 10 bases between. Looked up from germline, CDR1 is DFQATT and CDR2 is SNEGSKA (reference sequence). The CDR3 has 13 amino acids. The CDR3 DNA follows: TGCAGTGCTGTTGATAGCGGCAATCAGCCCCAGCATTTT. Residues: CSAVDSGNQPQHF.

This clonotype was detected only a few times. The genes are TRBV28 and TRBJ2-7; D unresolved. There are 13 residues in the CDR3. Germline CDR1 MDHEN, CDR2 SYDVKM. V was shortened by 6 bases and J by 3 bases, with 12 bases between the two germline ends. The CDR3 DNA follows: TGTGCCAGCAGCCGTAAGTTAGACTACGAGCAGTACTTC. Translation: CASSRKLDYEQYF.

V is TRBV27 and J is TRBJ2-7; TRBD2 matches 8 bases. CDR1 and CDR2 from the germline V gene are MNHEY and SMNVEV (reference sequence). CDR3 length: 15 residues. V shed 5 bases, J shed 7 bases, and the junction held 13 bases outside the gene matches. This CDR3 reads CASSGMYGRAWEQYF. CDR3 nucleotides: TGTGCCAGCAGTGGGATGTACGGGAGGGCCTGGGAGCAGTACTTC.

This clonotype was picked up a small number of times. V is TRBV29-1 and J is TRBJ1-1; tentative D call: TRBD1 (6 bases). The CDR3 consists of 11 residues. Looked up from germline, CDR1 is SQVTM and CDR2 is ANQGSEA. Trimming cost V 4 bases and J 8 bases, with 11 bases left between them. CDR3 nucleotides: TGCAGCGTTGGAAGGGGGAGGGAAGCTTTCTTT. Translating it yields CSVGRGREAFF.

This chain connects TRBV19 to TRBJ1-4; a weak D match, TRBD1 (5 bases). This CDR3 is built from 15 residues. The ends were cut back, 5 bases at V and 8 bases at J, with 18 bases in the middle. Germline values: CDR1 LNHDA, CDR2 SQIVND (reference sequence). Here the CDR3 DNA reads TGTGCCAGTAGTCTACAGGAGGCCGTCCGGGAAAAACTGTTTTTT. Encoded protein: CASSLQEAVREKLFF.

The chain recombines TRBV12-3 or TRBV12-4 with TRBJ2-7, with unresolved D. Trimming stripped 6 bases from V and 4 bases from J, with 10 bases between. The CDR3 length is 12 residues. CDR3 residues: CASSPISYEQYF. The CDR3 DNA follows: TGTGCCAGCAGCCCCATCTCATACGAGCAGTACTTC.

J is TRBJ2-5 and V is TRBV4-2, with D perhaps assigned TRBD1 or TRBD2 (5 bases each). From germline, CDR1 is LGHNA and CDR2 YNFKEQ. Trimming pared 3 bases from V and 1 base from J, leaving 15 bases between. The CDR3 is 16 amino acids. CDR3 nucleotides: TGTGCCAGCAGCCACATGTACGGGGACGGCCAAGAGACCCAGTACTTC. This translates into CASSHMYGDGQETQYF.

The gene calls are TRBV20-1 and TRBJ1-2, with a possible D match to TRBD1 (5 bases). This CDR3 comprises 13 residues. V was clipped by 6 bases and J by 6 bases, with 17 bases between them. Germline V lookup: CDR1 DFQATT, CDR2 SNEGSKA (reference sequence). The CDR3 loop is CSARGTKAHGYTF. CDR3 nucleotides: TGCAGTGCGAGGGGCACAAAGGCCCATGGCTACACCTTC.

V and J are TRBV5-1 and TRBJ2-1, with D perhaps being TRBD1 or TRBD2 (5 bases each). The V gene lost 4 bases and the J gene lost 8 bases, with 16 bases spanning the gap. This CDR3 region has 14 residues. Germline V gene data show CDR1 as SGHRS and CDR2 as YFSETQ. CDR3: CASSPMGPGDEQFF. The CDR3 nucleotides read TGCGCCAGCAGCCCAATGGGACCCGGGGATGAGCAGTTCTTC.

The rearrangement joins TRBV15 to TRBJ2-7, with 9 nucleotides matching TRBD1. The CDR3 length is 14 residues. V was pared by 4 bases and J by 2 bases, with 3 bases of the junction left unmatched. The germline gives CDR1 LNHNV, CDR2 YYDKDF (reference sequence). The DNA for the CDR3 is TGTGCCACCAGCAACGGGACAGGGACCTACGAGCAGTACTTC. Translated: CATSNGTGTYEQYF.

The J gene is TRBJ2-7, the V gene TRBV6-2 or TRBV6-3; no definite D call. This CDR3 region has 12 residues. The V and J ends lost 5 bases and 2 bases respectively, with 7 bases between them. CDR1 MNHEY and CDR2 SVGEGT come from the germline V gene. In nucleotides, the CDR3 is TGTGCCAGCAGTCCTACAGCCTACGAGCAGTACTTC. This encodes CASSPTAYEQYF.

This sequence joins TRBV7-2 and TRBJ2-1; 12 positions match TRBD2. CDR1 is SGHTA, CDR2 FQGNSA, per germline. After removal of 0 bases from V and 8 bases from J, the junction contained 2 bases not matched to a gene. CDR3 length: 15 amino acids. The CDR3 sequence: CASSLALAGGYEQFF. The CDR3 nucleotides read TGTGCCAGCAGCTTAGCTCTAGCGGGAGGGTATGAGCAGTTCTTC.

This clonotype was found many times. The chain carries TRBV29-1 and TRBJ2-7; maybe TRBD2 (5 bases). CDR3 length equals 15 residues. Germline V gives CDR1 SQVTM, CDR2 ANQGSEA. Between the trimmed V and J ends, which lost 2 bases and 0 bases, there was a span of 14 bases. The CDR3 DNA is TGCAGCGTTGAATTTACAGCGGTGGGCTCCTACGAGCAGTACTTC. Protein: CSVEFTAVGSYEQYF.

This clonotype was counted at least ten times. The chain employs TRBV4-1 and TRBJ1-6; no reliable D call. V was pared by 0 bases and J by 8 bases, with 14 bases between. CDR3 size: 16 residues. Germline V gene lookup returns CDR1 MGHRA and CDR2 YSYEKL. The CDR3 bases are TGCGCCAGCAGCCAAGATATGGGCAAATATTATTCACCCCTCCACTTT. Residues: CASSQDMGKYYSPLHF.

This clonotype was picked up a small number of times. The J gene is TRBJ2-1, the V gene TRBV7-9, with 7 bases matching TRBD1. CDR3 length: 17 residues. Germline V CDR1 and CDR2: SEHNR, FQNEAQ (reference sequence). Losses at the gene ends were 0 bases for V and 6 bases for J; bases not matched to a gene: 11. CDR3 region: CASSLAGAKGAGNEQFF. In DNA, the CDR3 is TGTGCCAGCAGCTTAGCGGGTGCAAAGGGGGCCGGCAATGAGCAGTTCTTC.